This T cell receptor beta chain was sequenced for a study of control samples from healthy donors and cancer patients. Libraries were prepared by immunoSEQ multiplex PCR; TCRdb keeps only in-frame clonotypes and omits some of them. The profile shows tens of thousands of clones, roughly 82% of them singletons. The germline gives CDR1 SGHNT, CDR2 YENEEA. This CDR3 comprises 17 residues. V dropped 5 bases and J dropped 4 bases, with 21 bases sitting between them. This clone was seen more than once but under ten times. This chain links TRBV11-3 with TRBJ2-1, with D possibly being TRBD1 or TRBD2 (6 bases each). The sample taken for sequencing was blood. The clonotype was recovered from a man in his fifties or sixties in good health. CDR3 loop: CASSPTRGRGVYNEQFF. DNA of the CDR3: TGTGCCAGCAGCCCCACCCGGGGAAGGGGGGTATACAATGAGCAGTTCTTC.